The source of this TCR beta chain is a study of cytomegalovirus exposure and HLA in healthy donors. The PCR made use of 60 Vbeta and 13 Jbeta primers. Measured with immunoSEQ multiplex PCR; TCRdb has only the in-frame clones, and not every one. Among a few hundred thousand clones listed, 70% to 85% were seen once. V was clipped by 1 base and J by 5 bases, with 14 bases between them. In germline, CDR1 is SGHAT, CDR2 FQNNGV. The CDR3 runs 15 residues. The sequence came from a woman aged 40 to 50 in good health and CMV-seronegative. The rearrangement uses TRBV11-2 and TRBJ1-1; D unclear. The sample comprised PBMCs. The CDR3: CASSLVTGGGTEAFF. The DNA of the CDR3 is TGTGCCAGCAGCTTAGTCACGGGCGGCGGGACTGAAGCTTTCTTT.